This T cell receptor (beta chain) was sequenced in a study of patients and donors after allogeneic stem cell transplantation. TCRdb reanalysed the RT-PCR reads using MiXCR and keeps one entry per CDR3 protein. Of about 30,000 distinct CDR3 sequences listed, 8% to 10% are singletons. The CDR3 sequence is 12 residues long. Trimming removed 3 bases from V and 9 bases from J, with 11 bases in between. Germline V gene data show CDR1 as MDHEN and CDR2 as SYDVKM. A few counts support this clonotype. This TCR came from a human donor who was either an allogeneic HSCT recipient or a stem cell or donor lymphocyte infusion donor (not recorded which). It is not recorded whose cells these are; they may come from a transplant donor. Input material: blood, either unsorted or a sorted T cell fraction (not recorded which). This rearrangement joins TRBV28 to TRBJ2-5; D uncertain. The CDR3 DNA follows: TGTGCCAGCAGTTTGTCTCAGTCGTCCCAGTACTTC. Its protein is CASSLSQSSQYF.